These 7 T cell receptor beta chains originate from one sample sequenced in a study of control samples from healthy donors and cancer patients. Measured with immunoSEQ multiplex PCR; TCRdb has only the in-frame clones, and not every one. The sample lists 110,000 to 150,000 clones, roughly nine tenths occurring once. Sequenced material: blood. All receptors come from a woman in her twenties or thirties in good health.

The chain links TRBV27 to TRBJ1-6; D remains ambiguous. Trimming cost V 6 bases and J 6 bases, with 12 bases left between them. CDR3 length equals 14 residues. Germline V lookup: CDR1 MNHEY, CDR2 SMNVEV (reference sequence). The CDR3 sequence: CASRPGGSNSPLHF. CDR3 DNA: TGTGCCAGCAGACCGGGTGGGAGTAATTCACCCCTCCACTTT.

V is TRBV10-3 and J is TRBJ2-2; maybe TRBD2 (6 bases). There are 15 residues in the CDR3. Germline values: CDR1 ENHRY, CDR2 SYGVKD. Between the trimmed V and J ends, which lost 4 bases and 6 bases, there was a span of 15 bases. The CDR3 loop is CAISASGGSAGELFF. The CDR3 DNA reads as TGTGCCATCAGTGCTTCCGGGGGATCCGCCGGGGAGCTGTTTTTT.

This chain uses TRBV4-1 with TRBJ1-3; a weak D match, TRBD1 (6 bases). The CDR3 runs 19 residues. Trimming removed 0 bases at V and 4 bases at J, with 22 bases between. Germline values: CDR1 MGHRA, CDR2 YSYEKL. CDR3 loop: CASSQEEGPGQSSGNTIYF. The DNA of the CDR3 is TGCGCCAGCAGCCAAGAGGAGGGACCGGGACAATCATCGGGAAACACCATATATTTT.

The chain couples TRBV5-1 to TRBJ2-7; 7 bases map to TRBD1. The trim removed 3 bases at V and 1 base at J, leaving 1 base unmatched. CDR1 and CDR2 (germline): SGHRS, YFSETQ. CDR3 length: 13 amino acids. The CDR3 DNA reads as TGCGCCAGCAGCTCGGGACAGTCCTACGAGCAGTACTTC. Translation gives CASSSGQSYEQYF.

The chain is built from TRBV2 and TRBJ1-5; perhaps TRBD1 as D (5 bases). The CDR3 length is 14 residues. Germline lookup yields CDR1 SNHLY and CDR2 FYNNEI. V lost 4 bases to trimming and J lost 0 bases, with 7 bases between them. CDR3 protein: CASSGDVSNQPQHF. The CDR3 coding sequence is TGTGCCAGCAGTGGGGACGTTAGCAATCAGCCCCAGCATTTT.

The gene calls are TRBV7-2 and TRBJ2-3, with D unclear. V was shortened by 5 bases and J by 4 bases, with 4 bases between the two germline ends. The CDR3 consists of 11 residues. CDR1 is SGHTA, CDR2 FQGNSA, per germline. DNA of the CDR3: TGTGCCAGCAGCAGCCCAGATACGCAGTATTTT. It yields the protein CASSSPDTQYF.

The chain carries TRBV18 and TRBJ1-5, with D unclear. This CDR3 spans 16 amino acids. Trimming stripped 1 base from V and 2 bases from J, with 12 bases between. Germline V CDR1 and CDR2: KGHSH, LQKENI. The CDR3 bases are TGTGCCAGCTCACCACTGGGCGATGCGGGCAATCAGCCCCAGCATTTT. Translation: CASSPLGDAGNQPQHF.